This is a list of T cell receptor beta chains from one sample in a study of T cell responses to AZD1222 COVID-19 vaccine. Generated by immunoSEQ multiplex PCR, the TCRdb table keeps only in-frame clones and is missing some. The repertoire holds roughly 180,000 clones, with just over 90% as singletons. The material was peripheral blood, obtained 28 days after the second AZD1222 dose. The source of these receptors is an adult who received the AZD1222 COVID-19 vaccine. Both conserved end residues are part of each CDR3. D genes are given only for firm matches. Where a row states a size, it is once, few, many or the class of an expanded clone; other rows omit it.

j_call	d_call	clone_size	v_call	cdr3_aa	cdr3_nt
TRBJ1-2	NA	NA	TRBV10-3	CAISERTANLGYTF	TGTGCCATCAGTGAGCGGACAGCAAATCTGGGCTACACCTTC
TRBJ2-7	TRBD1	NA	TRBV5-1	CASSLVGDRVYEQYF	TGCGCCAGCAGCTTGGTGGGGGACAGGGTCTACGAGCAGTACTTC
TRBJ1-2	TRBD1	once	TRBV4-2	CASSQKGQGGGYTF	TGTGCCAGCAGCCAAAAAGGACAGGGGGGCGGCTACACCTTC
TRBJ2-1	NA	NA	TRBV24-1	CATSDPQRGEQFF	TGTGCCACCAGTGATCCCCAGAGAGGTGAGCAGTTCTTC
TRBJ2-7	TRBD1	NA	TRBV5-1	CASSQQGAKYEQYF	TGCGCCAGCAGCCAACAGGGGGCCAAGTACGAGCAGTACTTC
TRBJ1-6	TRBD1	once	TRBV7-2	CASSSGQVRYNSPLHF	TGTGCCAGCAGCTCTGGACAGGTCCGCTATAATTCACCCCTCCACTTT
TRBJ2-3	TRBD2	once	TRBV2	CATFLAGIGDTQYF	TGTGCCACCTTCTTAGCGGGAATTGGAGATACGCAGTATTTT
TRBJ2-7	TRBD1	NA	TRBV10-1	CASSDDTGGGEQYF	TGCGCCAGCAGTGACGATACAGGGGGCGGCGAGCAGTACTTC
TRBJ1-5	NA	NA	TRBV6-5	CASRLQGYSNQPQHF	TGTGCCAGTAGACTTCAGGGGTATAGCAATCAGCCCCAGCATTTT
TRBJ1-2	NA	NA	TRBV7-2	CASSLAGGTYGYTF	TGTGCCAGCAGCTTAGCCGGCGGCACCTATGGCTACACCTTC
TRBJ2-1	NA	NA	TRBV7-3	CASSPVFAREQFF	TGTGCCAGCAGCCCGGTATTTGCGCGTGAGCAGTTCTTC
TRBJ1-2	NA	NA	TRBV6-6	CASSPRGAAGYTF	TGTGCCAGCAGCCCCCGAGGGGCGGCCGGCTACACCTTC
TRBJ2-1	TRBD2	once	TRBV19	CASSSFKAGLATYNEQFF	TGTGCCAGTAGTTCTTTTAAGGCGGGACTAGCGACGTACAATGAGCAGTTCTTC
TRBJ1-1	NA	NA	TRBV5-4	CASSSDMNTEAFF	TGTGCCAGCAGCTCGGACATGAACACTGAAGCTTTCTTT
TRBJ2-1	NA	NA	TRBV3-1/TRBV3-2	CASSQAGTYNEQFF	TGTGCCAGCAGCCAAGCTGGGACCTACAATGAGCAGTTCTTC